The 6 T cell receptor beta chains below were found in one sample sequenced in a study of STAT5B mutations in CD4+ large granular lymphocyte leukemia. Repertoires were generated with immunoSEQ multiplex PCR, while TCRdb's copy carries only in-frame clones and drops some. The sample shows 20,000 to 25,000 clones, roughly 78% of them seen only once. Sequenced: CD4+ T cells from blood buffy coats. These receptors were collected from a human donor in good health.

This clone was observed a handful of times. The V gene is TRBV4-1, the J gene TRBJ1-6; D uncertain. This CDR3 is built from 14 residues. The germline V gene encodes CDR1 MGHRA and CDR2 YSYEKL. V was shortened by 1 base and J by 8 bases, with 9 bases between the two germline ends. The CDR3 bases are TGCGCCAGCAGCCAAGTCGTGGTTTATTCACCCCTCCACTTT. Amino acid sequence: CASSQVVVYSPLHF.

A few counts support this clone. The chain combines TRBV2 with TRBJ2-7, with TRBD2 matching over 7 bases. After removal of 7 bases from V and 3 bases from J, the junction contained 9 bases not matched to a gene. CDR3 size: 14 residues. The germline V gene has CDR1 SNHLY and CDR2 FYNNEI. Here the CDR3 reads CASTSREASYEQYF. In DNA, the CDR3 is TGTGCCAGCACCTCCCGGGAGGCCAGCTACGAGCAGTACTTC.

The chain combines TRBV5-1 with TRBJ1-1; D is unresolved. Germline CDR1 is SGHRS and CDR2 is YFSETQ. CDR3 length: 14 residues. Trimming stripped 1 base from V and 1 base from J, with 8 bases between. In DNA form, the CDR3 reads TGCGCCAGCAGCTTGAGGCAGCAGAACACTGAAGCTTTCTTT. This encodes CASSLRQQNTEAFF.

The J gene is TRBJ2-1, the V gene TRBV6-6; no clear D. CDR3 length: 11 amino acids. Germline CDR1 MNHNY, CDR2 SVGAGI (reference sequence). The ends were cut back, 2 bases at V and 7 bases at J, with 3 bases in the middle. The CDR3 region is CASSYLNEQFF. The CDR3 bases are TGTGCCAGCAGTTACCTGAATGAGCAGTTCTTC.

The chain has TRBV21-1 and TRBJ1-2; the listed D gene, TRBD1, was not tested against the DNA. TRBV21-1 is termed a pseudogene. This CDR3 comprises 14 residues. The DNA for the CDR3 is TGTGCCAGCATCAGGGGCTGCCGTCCCTATGGCTACACCTTC. Translated: CASIRGCRPYGYTF.

The V gene is TRBV5-6, the J gene TRBJ2-6, with 12 bases matching TRBD1. The CDR3 sequence is 18 residues long. With 4 bases clipped from V and 1 base from J, the junction kept 6 bases outside the gene matches. CDR1 and CDR2 from the germline V gene are SGHDT and YYEEEE. CDR3 sequence reads: CASSIPGQGASGANVLTF. In DNA form, the CDR3 reads TGTGCCAGCAGCATACCGGGACAGGGGGCTTCTGGGGCCAACGTCCTGACTTTC.